The next 12 T cell receptor beta chains were all read from a single sample in a study of T cells in narcolepsy. The table came from immunoSEQ multiplex PCR; TCRdb's copy has only in-frame clones and leaves some out. The sample yields 25,000 to 30,000 clones, approximately 78% seen once. The sample was CD45RA- memory CD4+ T cells from PBMCs. These TCRs come from a human donor with narcolepsy.

This chain connects TRBV5-1 to TRBJ2-3; D unresolved. The CDR3 is made up of 14 amino acids. Trimming took 2 bases from V and 2 from J, leaving 9 bases between them. Germline CDR1 is SGHRS and CDR2 is YFSETQ. In DNA form, the CDR3 reads TGCGCCAGCAGCTTTGGGGAACCCACAGATACGCAGTATTTT. It specifies CASSFGEPTDTQYF.

This clone was counted between two and nine times. This chain uses TRBV5-1 with TRBJ1-6; TRBD1 might be the D (5 bases). The CDR3 is 14 amino acids. The V end lost 1 base, the J end lost 10 bases, and 12 bases lay between the germline ends. Germline CDR1 reads SGHRS; CDR2 reads YFSETQ. The DNA of the CDR3 is TGCGCCAGCAGCTTGTCGCAGGGTGGATCACCCCTCCACTTT. Translating gives CASSLSQGGSPLHF.

This chain joins TRBV21-1 and TRBJ1-5. TRBV21-1 is reported as a pseudogene. The CDR3 runs 15 residues. Written as DNA, the CDR3 is TGTGCCAGCAGCAAAGTGGGGGGTCGCAATCAGCCCCAGCATTTT. Protein sequence: CASSKVGGRNQPQHF.

The CDR3 DNA is TGTGCCAGCAGCTTAGAGACAGGGTGGGGCACAGATACGCAGTATTTT. It codes for CASSLETGWGTDTQYF. The gene calls are TRBV7-8 and TRBJ2-3; 7 nucleotides line up with TRBD1. Germline lookup yields CDR1 SGHVS and CDR2 FQNEAQ. This CDR3 has 16 amino acids. J was trimmed by 1 base and V by 1 base; bases with no gene match: 5.

The chain is built from TRBV30 and TRBJ1-1, with D perhaps matching TRBD1 (5 bases). Trimming removed 1 base at V and 11 bases at J, with 20 bases between. The CDR3 is made up of 14 amino acids. Germline V gene sequence: CDR1 GTSNPN, CDR2 SVGIG (reference sequence). CDR3 protein: CAWSAGSFMGGAFF. As DNA, the CDR3 is TGTGCCTGGAGTGCAGGGTCTTTCATGGGGGGGGCTTTCTTT. Supplemented by reference TRBV30 and TRBJ1-1, the full variable domain reads SQTIHQWPATLVQPVGSPLSLECTVEGTSNPNLYWYRQAAGRGLQLLFYSVGIGQISSEVPQNLSASRPQDRQFILSSKKLLLSDSGFYLCAWSAGSFMGGAFFGQGTRLTVV.

The V call is TRBV5-6, the J call TRBJ2-3; no reliable D call. Germline CDR1 SGHDT, CDR2 YYEEEE. The CDR3 consists of 16 residues. V gave up 0 bases and J gave up 5 bases, with 16 bases separating them. CDR3 bases: TGTGCCAGCAGCTTGGGTCGTTTCGCGTGGGGAGATACGCAGTATTTT. Translating it yields CASSLGRFAWGDTQYF.

DNA for the CDR3: TGCGCCAGCAGCTACTTCCTGACAGGGGGCAGGATGAATGAGCAGTTCTTC. Its protein is CASSYFLTGGRMNEQFF. The chain employs TRBV5-1 and TRBJ2-1; 10 positions agree with TRBD1. Per germline, CDR1 SGHRS and CDR2 YFSETQ. Trimming took 3 bases from V and 7 from J; bases not matched to a gene: 13. The CDR3 is made up of 17 amino acids.

The CDR3 region has the DNA TGTGCCAGCTCACCACCTCTAGCGGGGGCGGATGAGCAGTTCTTC. As protein: CASSPPLAGADEQFF. The V and J genes are TRBV18 and TRBJ2-1, with 10 positions matching TRBD2. The CDR3 consists of 15 residues. V gave up 0 bases and J gave up 8 bases; unmatched junction bases: 4. Germline V gene data show CDR1 as KGHSH and CDR2 as LQKENI.

In this sample, this clone turned up once. The gene calls are TRBV11-2 and TRBJ2-5; TRBD1 matches at 10 bases. V shed 4 bases, J shed 4 bases, and the junction held 9 bases outside the gene matches. The CDR3 sequence is 16 residues long. Germline V CDR1 and CDR2: SGHAT, FQNNGV. This CDR3 is CASSSNSGQGRETQYF. The DNA of the CDR3 is TGTGCCAGCAGCTCCAACTCGGGACAGGGGAGAGAGACCCAGTACTTC.

The rearrangement uses TRBV6-1 and TRBJ2-3; 7 nucleotides agree with TRBD2. Germline CDR1 and CDR2: MNHNS and SASEGT. V lost 2 bases and J lost 4; bases outside the gene matches: 9. The CDR3 loop spans 16 amino acids. The CDR3 reads CASSESGAGGADTQYF. CDR3 DNA: TGTGCCAGCAGTGAAAGCGGGGCGGGCGGCGCAGATACGCAGTATTTT.

This clone was seen a few times. The genes are TRBV11-2 and TRBJ1-1; D is possibly TRBD1 (5 bases). CDR3 length: 14 amino acids. The germline CDR1 and CDR2 sequences are SGHAT and FQNNGV. Trimming pared 0 bases from V and 5 bases from J, leaving 10 bases between. In DNA form, the CDR3 reads TGTGCCAGCAGCTTAGACAGGGCGAGAACTGAAGCTTTCTTT. This encodes CASSLDRARTEAFF.

The chain is built from TRBV19 and TRBJ2-3; TRBD1 is a possible D gene (6 bases). V was pared by 7 bases and J by 0 bases, with 11 bases between. Germline V lookup: CDR1 LNHDA, CDR2 SQIVND (reference sequence). The CDR3 extends over 14 amino acids. Here the CDR3 reads CASTSQGSTDTQYF. In DNA form, the CDR3 reads TGTGCCAGTACCTCACAGGGTAGCACAGATACGCAGTATTTT.